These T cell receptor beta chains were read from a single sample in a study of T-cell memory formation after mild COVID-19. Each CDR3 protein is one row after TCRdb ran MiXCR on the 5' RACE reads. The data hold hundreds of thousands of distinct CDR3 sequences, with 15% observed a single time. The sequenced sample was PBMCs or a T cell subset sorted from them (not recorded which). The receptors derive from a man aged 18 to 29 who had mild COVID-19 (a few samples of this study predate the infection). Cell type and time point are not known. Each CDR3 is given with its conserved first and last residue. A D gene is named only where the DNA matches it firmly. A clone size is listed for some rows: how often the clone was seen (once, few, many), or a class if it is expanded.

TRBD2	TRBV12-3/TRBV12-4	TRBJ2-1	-	CASRSSGGDSEQFF	TGTGCCAGCAGATCTAGCGGGGGGGACAGTGAGCAGTTCTTC
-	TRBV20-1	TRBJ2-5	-	CSARAPEYQETQYF	TGCAGTGCTAGGGCCCCCGAATACCAAGAGACCCAGTACTTC
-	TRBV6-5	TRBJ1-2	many	CASSRHPQESNYGYTF	TGTGCCAGCAGTCGACACCCGCAGGAATCTAACTATGGCTACACCTTC
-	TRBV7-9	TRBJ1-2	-	CASSLGIDYGYTF	TGTGCCAGCAGCTTAGGGATCGACTATGGCTACACCTTC
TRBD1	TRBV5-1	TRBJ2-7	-	CASSLAGGTGRYEQYF	TGCGCCAGCAGCCTCGCAGGGGGGACAGGTCGCTACGAGCAGTACTTC
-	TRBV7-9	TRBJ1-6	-	CALGTDNSPLHF	TGTGCTCTGGGGACGGACAATTCACCCCTCCACTTT
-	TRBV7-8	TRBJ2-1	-	CASSLKGTNEQFF	TGTGCCAGCAGCTTAAAGGGAACCAATGAGCAGTTCTTC
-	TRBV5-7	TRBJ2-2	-	CASTPEGRIASGELFF	TGTGCCAGCACCCCTGAAGGGCGGATTGCTTCCGGGGAGCTGTTTTTT
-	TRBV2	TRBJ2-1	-	CASGRSLF	TGTGCCAGCGGGCGGTCGCTCTTC
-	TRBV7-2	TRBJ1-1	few	CASSQDWNTEAFF	TGTGCCAGCAGCCAAGACTGGAACACTGAAGCTTTCTTT
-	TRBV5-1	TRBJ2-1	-	CASSWDGSEDNEQFF	TGCGCCAGCAGCTGGGACGGGTCGGAGGACAATGAGCAGTTCTTC
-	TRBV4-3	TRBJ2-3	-	CASSQVERLTDTQYF	TGCGCCAGCAGCCAAGTGGAGAGACTCACAGATACGCAGTATTTT
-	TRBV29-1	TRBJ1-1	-	CSVRGPWGGDGAFF	TGCAGCGTTCGTGGGCCTTGGGGAGGAGATGGAGCTTTCTTT